In this sample, the clone carrying this T cell receptor (beta chain) turned up many times. Regions amplified from RNA transcripts were the TCR beta CDR3 regions. Researchers ran a first-round RT-PCR on the TCR CDR3 using the HTBI primer set. One entry per CDR3 protein results from TCRdb running MiXCR on the multiplex PCR reads. The sample holds over 700,000 distinct CDR3 sequences; 18% are singletons and the top ten take 16%. The data derive from a study of T cells in Graves' hyperthyroidism and ophthalmopathy. The ends lost 2 bases at V and 2 bases at J; junction bases unmatched: 14. This CDR3 has 19 amino acids. Per the germline V gene, CDR1 is LGHDT and CDR2 is YNNKEL (reference sequence).

Sequenced input: blood. The V and J genes are TRBV3-1 and TRBJ2-3, with 9 bases matching TRBD2. The clonotype was recovered from a woman between 50 and 59 years old with Graves' hyperthyroidism that later progressed to Graves' ophthalmopathy. CDR3 protein: CASSQKMSRRGGNTDTQYF. The DNA for the CDR3 is TGTGCCAGCAGCCAAAAGATGAGTAGGCGGGGGGGCAACACAGATACGCAGTATTTT.